This TCR beta chain emerged from a study of blood T cell repertoires in COVID-19. Study-level information: Samples of COVID-19 (acute and convalescent) were obtained from the United States, Italy and Spain. PBMCs, B-cell-depleted T cells, or T cells were the source of the cDNA or gDNA that made up the material.

Authors' analysis steps: Cell counts per sample came from amplifying reference gene primers. TCRdb's copy holds only in-frame clones and misses some; the assay was immunoSEQ multiplex PCR. The V and J calls and clone size were taken over from that table, and D and trimming were inferred from the DNA. The sample shows about 160,000 clones, 65% to 90% of them seen only once. The CDR3 is 14 residues long. J gave up 7 bases and V 6 bases, and 7 bases lay outside the gene matches. Germline lookup yields CDR1 MNHEY and CDR2 SVGAGI. The specimen sequenced was peripheral blood. The gene calls are TRBV6-5 and TRBJ2-1, with 9 bases lining up with TRBD2. The source of this sequence is a man between 65 and 80 years old with acute or convalescent COVID-19. The CDR3 nucleotides read TGTGCCAGCAGGTCTAGCGGGATGTTAAATGAGCAGTTCTTC. Translation gives CASRSSGMLNEQFF.